The clone carrying this TCR beta chain was observed a single time. This sample is drawn from a study of blood T cell repertoires in COVID-19. Study overall: Acute-phase and convalescent COVID-19 samples originated in the United States, Italy and Spain. Sample material is recorded as cDNA or gDNA derived from T cells, B-cell-depleted T cells, or PBMCs.

Authors' methods: Nucleated cell counts were estimated from reference gene primer amplification. The repertoire was sequenced with immunoSEQ multiplex PCR; TCRdb's copy has only in-frame clones and lacks some. V, J and clone size are those of that table, while D and trimming were read from the DNA. The sample contains roughly 70,000 clones, 85% to 90% of which appear only once. The CDR3 runs 14 residues. CDR1 and CDR2 from the germline V gene are MDHEN and SYDVKM. V shed 5 bases, J shed 5 bases, and the junction held 6 bases outside the gene matches. The material sequenced was peripheral blood. This rearrangement joins TRBV28 to TRBJ1-2; 9 nucleotides agree with TRBD1. This TCR came from a woman older than 75 with active COVID-19. For the CDR3, the DNA is TGTGCCAGCAGTGCATCCGGGACAGGGTATGGCTACACCTTC. Amino acids: CASSASGTGYGYTF.